Shown below are 16 T cell receptor beta chains from a single sample sequenced in a study of Ad26.COV2.S vaccination and SARS-CoV-2 variants. The treatment denotes: around 19 received Ad26.COV2.S at low or high dose, single or two shots; 5 received placebo; per-sample allocation not given. The investigators took samples on day 63 after the first vaccine or placebo injection. The data were produced by immunoSEQ multiplex PCR, yet TCRdb's version contains in-frame clones alone and is incomplete. The sample shows roughly 400,000 clones, 80% to 95% of them seen only once. Sequences were derived from peripheral blood, sampled in a trial of Ad26.COV2.S vaccine versus placebo. The receptor set was obtained from a person between 18 and 65 years old who received the Ad26.COV2.S COVID-19 vaccine or a placebo.

This rearrangement joins TRBV27 to TRBJ1-5, with 9 nucleotides matching TRBD1. After removal of 6 bases from V and 4 bases from J, the junction contained 7 bases not matched to a gene. Germline assignment: CDR1 MNHEY and CDR2 SMNVEV (reference sequence). CDR3 size: 15 residues. CDR3 nucleotides: TGTGCCAGCAGCCGCGACAGGGGGAAGAATCAGCCCCAGCATTTT. This codes for CASSRDRGKNQPQHF.

The rearrangement links TRBV24-1 to TRBJ2-1, with 9 positions matching TRBD1. Trimming cost V 5 bases and J 7 bases; bases outside gene matches: 14. Germline-derived CDR1 and CDR2 are KGHDR and SFDVKD. The CDR3 is 17 residues long. The CDR3: CATSVVGQGNVANEQFF. DNA of the CDR3: TGTGCCACCAGTGTCGTGGGACAGGGAAATGTAGCTAATGAGCAGTTCTTC.

A note on this clone: A junction boundary mismatches the germline segment, possibly from a read error. The rearrangement links TRBV7-3 to TRBJ2-3; 10 nucleotides line up with TRBD2. CDR1 and CDR2 from the germline V gene are SGHTA and FQGTGA. The CDR3 is 16 amino acids. The CDR3 loop is CASSLPSSGSRDTQYF. Here the CDR3 DNA reads TGTGCCAGCAGCTTGCCTTCTAGCGGGAGCAGAGATACGCAGTATTTT.

CDR3 residues: CASSLGGSSTDTQYF. CDR3 DNA: TGCGCCAGCAGCCTGGGGGGGAGCAGCACAGATACGCAGTATTTT. This chain links TRBV4-3 with TRBJ2-3, with 7 bases aligning to TRBD2. The CDR3 totals 15 residues. The V and J ends lost 4 bases and 0 bases, in that order; junction bases with no gene match: 4. CDR1 LGHNA and CDR2 YSLEER come from the germline V gene.

This clone was recorded only once. V usage is TRBV7-2 and J usage is TRBJ2-3, with TRBD2 identical over 9 bases. This CDR3 contains 16 residues. CDR1 and CDR2 from the germline V gene are SGHTA and FQGNSA. V shed 0 bases and J 5 bases; nucleotides not matched to a gene: 6. The CDR3 nucleotides are TGTGCCAGCAGCTTAGCCGGGACTAGCCTCAGAGATACGCAGTATTTT. It is translated as CASSLAGTSLRDTQYF.

The chain has TRBV14 and TRBJ2-1; the D is unclear. There are 13 residues in the CDR3. Germline lookup yields CDR1 SGHDN and CDR2 FVKESK. Trimming shortened V by 6 bases and J by 7 bases, and 13 bases separated the two germline ends. The CDR3 here is CASSSSPGNEQFF. CDR3 in DNA: TGTGCCAGCAGTTCCTCCCCAGGTAATGAGCAGTTCTTC. Supplemented by reference TRBV14 and TRBJ2-1, the full variable domain reads EAGVTQFPSHSVIEKGQTVTLRCDPISGHDNLYWYRRVMGKEIKFLLHFVKESKQDESGMPNNRFLAERTGGTYSTLKVQPAELEDSGVYFCASSSSPGNEQFFGPGTRLTVL.

J is TRBJ1-2 and V is TRBV5-1; D is unresolved. The CDR3 consists of 13 residues. Trimming left V 0 bases short and J 3 bases short, with 6 bases between. CDR1 is SGHRS and CDR2 is YFSETQ in the germline V gene. This chain's CDR3 is CASSLDGDYGYTF. In DNA, the CDR3 is TGCGCCAGCAGCTTGGACGGGGACTATGGCTACACCTTC.

CDR3 in amino acids: CAISEGQGNYGYTF. The CDR3 nucleotides are TGTGCCATCTCGGAGGGCCAGGGGAACTATGGCTACACCTTC. The V and J genes are TRBV10-3 and TRBJ1-2, with D perhaps TRBD1 (6 bases). Looked up from germline, CDR1 is ENHRY and CDR2 is SYGVKD. This CDR3 region has 14 residues. The V end was cut by 8 bases, the J end by 2 bases, with 15 bases between.

The chain has TRBV28 and TRBJ1-5; weak D call: TRBD1 (5 bases). Germline CDR1 reads MDHEN; CDR2 reads SYDVKM. The V gene lost 6 bases and the J gene lost 6 bases, with 24 bases spanning the gap. This CDR3 is 17 amino acids long. The CDR3: CASSFRTATRGGQPQHF. For the CDR3, the DNA is TGTGCCAGCAGCTTTAGGACGGCAACAAGGGGCGGTCAGCCCCAGCATTTT. Full variable domain (outside the CDR3, taken from reference TRBV28 and TRBJ1-5): DVKVTQSSRYLVKRTGEKVFLECVQDMDHENMFWYRQDPGLGLRLIYFSYDVKMKEKGDIPEGYSVSREKKERFSLILESASTNQTSMYLCASSFRTATRGGQPQHFGDGTRLSIL.

This clone was found a few times. V is TRBV21-1 and J is TRBJ2-3; the table's D call, TRBD2, was not checked against the DNA. TRBV21-1 corresponds to a pseudogene. The CDR3 sequence is 15 residues long. CDR3 coding DNA: TGTGCCAGCAGCGGGGGACTAGCGGGCACAGATACGCAGTATTTT. Its protein is CASSGGLAGTDTQYF.

The gene calls are TRBV6-5 and TRBJ2-1, with unresolved D. There are 13 residues in the CDR3. V was pared by 6 bases and J by 4 bases, with 10 bases between. CDR1 is MNHEY, CDR2 SVGAGI, per germline. CDR3 sequence reads: CASRIGSYNEQFF. The CDR3, as DNA: TGTGCCAGCAGGATAGGGTCTTACAATGAGCAGTTCTTC.

The rearrangement joins TRBV18 to TRBJ2-2; 7 bases agree with TRBD2. The CDR3 extends over 15 amino acids. Germline CDR1 KGHSH, CDR2 LQKENI. V was clipped by 3 bases and J by 4 bases; unmatched bases: 5. CDR3 DNA sequence: TGTGCCAGCTCACCGGCGGGAGCCGGCACCGGGGAGCTGTTTTTT. Translation gives CASSPAGAGTGELFF. The full variable domain, in which reference TRBV18 and TRBJ2-2 provide the parts outside the CDR3, is NAGVMQNPRHLVRRRGQEARLRCSPMKGHSHVYWYRQLPEEGLKFMVYLQKENIIDESGMPKERFSAEFPKEGPSILRIQQVVRGDSAAYFCASSPAGAGTGELFFGEGSRLTVL.

With regard to this clone: Other DNA sequences in this specimen translate into the identical CDR3. The chain links TRBV28 to TRBJ1-5; D not certain. V was shortened by 6 bases and J by 1 base, with 4 bases between the two germline ends. The CDR3 is 12 amino acids. The germline V gene has CDR1 MDHEN and CDR2 SYDVKM. The CDR3 coding sequence is TGTGCCAGCAGGGGGAGCAATCAGCCCCAGCATTTT. This encodes CASRGSNQPQHF.

V is TRBV2 and J is TRBJ1-6; D not certain. The V gene lost 2 bases and the J gene lost 8 bases, with 7 bases spanning the gap. This CDR3 spans 13 amino acids. Germline V lookup: CDR1 SNHLY, CDR2 FYNNEI. The CDR3 sequence: CASSETAYSPLHF. The CDR3 DNA reads as TGTGCCAGCAGTGAAACAGCCTATTCACCCCTCCACTTT.

This clone was counted once. The chain joins TRBV19 to TRBJ1-4, with D possibly TRBD1 on 5 matching bases. The CDR3 contains 14 residues. The V end was cut by 7 bases, the J end by 8 bases, with 17 bases between. Per the germline V gene, CDR1 is LNHDA and CDR2 is SQIVND (reference sequence). CDR3 nucleotides: TGTGCCAGTACCCCCAAGAGGTGGGGCGAAAAACTGTTTTTT. Translating gives CASTPKRWGEKLFF.

V gene TRBV6-5 combines with J gene TRBJ2-7, with TRBD1 matching 12 bases. Germline trimming cut 7 bases from V and 4 bases from J; bases unmatched to any gene: 5. Germline CDR1 MNHEY, CDR2 SVGAGI. This CDR3 is 14 amino acids long. CDR3 DNA sequence: TGTGCCAGCACCCCGGGACAGGGGGCATACGAGCAGTACTTC. This codes for CASTPGQGAYEQYF.